Below, 20 T cell receptor beta chains from the same sample are listed, as sequenced in a study of T cell responses to AZD1222 COVID-19 vaccine. This table comes from immunoSEQ multiplex PCR, and its TCRdb copy is limited to in-frame clones, with some not included. The sample includes around 180,000 clones, roughly 93% of them seen just once. The sequencing used peripheral blood, collected on day 0 of AZD1222 vaccination. The receptors here all came from an adult in good health.

This clone was observed a few times. The chain has TRBV9 and TRBJ2-1, with no clear D. CDR1 is SGDLS, CDR2 YYNGEE, per germline. Trimming took off 3 bases at V and 4 bases at J, with 17 bases between the two ends. This CDR3 comprises 16 residues. The CDR3 spells CASSARAQTIYNEQFF. CDR3 in DNA: TGTGCCAGCAGCGCCCGAGCGCAAACTATATACAATGAGCAGTTCTTC.

The rearrangement links TRBV14 to TRBJ2-7, with D possibly called TRBD1 or TRBD2 (6 bases each). Germline lookup yields CDR1 SGHDN and CDR2 FVKESK. The CDR3 length is 15 residues. Trimming left V 4 bases short and J 2 bases short, with 15 bases between. CDR3 loop: CASSPVGGGTYEQYF. In DNA, the CDR3 is TGTGCCAGCAGCCCTGTAGGAGGGGGGACCTACGAGCAGTACTTC.

The chain combines TRBV10-3 with TRBJ2-4, with 10 bases identical to TRBD2. The CDR3 totals 16 residues. Germline values: CDR1 ENHRY, CDR2 SYGVKD. Trimming removed 0 bases from V and 9 bases from J; junction bases left unmatched: 8. DNA of the CDR3: TGTGCCATCAGTGAGTCCGGGCTAGCGGGAGTTGGCATTCAGTACTTC. Encoded protein: CAISESGLAGVGIQYF.

J is TRBJ2-1 and V is TRBV27, with 8 nucleotides matching TRBD1. This CDR3 is 14 amino acids long. Germline V gives CDR1 MNHEY, CDR2 SMNVEV (reference sequence). Trimming cost V 6 bases and J 3 bases; bases outside gene matches: 4. The chain's CDR3 is CASRAGGSYNEQFF. The CDR3 DNA reads TGTGCCAGCAGGGCAGGGGGCAGCTACAATGAGCAGTTCTTC.

V and J are TRBV28 and TRBJ1-1, with TRBD1 matching 8 bases. CDR3 size: 14 residues. From germline, CDR1 is MDHEN and CDR2 SYDVKM. The ends lost 4 bases at V and 4 bases at J; junction bases unmatched: 5. The DNA of the CDR3 is TGTGCCAGCAGTTCCAGGGGGCGCGTCACTGAAGCTTTCTTT. Translating it yields CASSSRGRVTEAFF. The whole variable domain, remainder taken from reference TRBV28 and TRBJ1-1, is DVKVTQSSRYLVKRTGEKVFLECVQDMDHENMFWYRQDPGLGLRLIYFSYDVKMKEKGDIPEGYSVSREKKERFSLILESASTNQTSMYLCASSSRGRVTEAFFGQGTRLTVV.

The rearrangement links TRBV28 to TRBJ1-4, with D possibly TRBD1 on 6 matching bases. The CDR3 has 15 amino acids. Trimming took off 5 bases at V and 8 bases at J, with 18 bases between the two ends. Germline CDR1 and CDR2: MDHEN and SYDVKM. The CDR3 nucleotides read TGTGCCAGCAGTGAGACTCAGGGGAGTAGCGAAAAACTGTTTTTT. As protein: CASSETQGSSEKLFF.

This chain connects TRBV7-9 to TRBJ2-2; D might be TRBD1 (6 bases). Germline V lookup: CDR1 SEHNR, CDR2 FQNEAQ (reference sequence). The CDR3 runs to 14 residues. V shed 5 bases and J shed 5 bases, with 12 bases lying between them. CDR3 coding DNA: TGTGCCAGCAGCCACCGGGACACAACCGGGGAGCTGTTTTTT. As protein: CASSHRDTTGELFF.

The chain couples TRBV30 to TRBJ2-3, with 10 positions matching TRBD2. This CDR3 has 12 residues. Germline V gene sequence: CDR1 GTSNPN, CDR2 SVGIG (reference sequence). V lost 4 bases to trimming and J lost 5 bases; unmatched junction nucleotides: 0. CDR3: CAWTSGRDTQYF. In DNA form, the CDR3 reads TGTGCCTGGACTAGCGGGAGAGATACGCAGTATTTT.

The chain uses TRBV5-4 and TRBJ2-4; maybe TRBD2 (7 bases). CDR3 length: 15 amino acids. Per germline, CDR1 SGHNT and CDR2 YYREEE (reference sequence). V was cut by 5 bases and J by 3 bases, with 15 bases left in between. CDR3 amino acids: CASSPGGGGKNIQYF. CDR3 bases: TGTGCCAGCAGTCCGGGAGGAGGGGGCAAAAACATTCAGTACTTC.

The J gene is TRBJ1-1, the V gene TRBV7-9, with a possible D match to TRBD1 (5 bases). The CDR3 runs to 14 residues. Germline-derived CDR1 and CDR2 are SEHNR and FQNEAQ (reference sequence). V dropped 7 bases and J dropped 4 bases, with 16 bases sitting between them. CDR3 coding DNA: TGTGCCAGCACCCTCGGGGCAGATCTCACTGAAGCTTTCTTT. This translates into CASTLGADLTEAFF.

This chain uses TRBV11-3 with TRBJ2-2, with TRBD2 matching over 9 bases. Germline V gene lookup returns CDR1 SGHNT and CDR2 YENEEA. Trimming removed 2 bases from V and 4 bases from J; junction bases left unmatched: 8. The CDR3 consists of 17 residues. CDR3 DNA: TGTGCCAGCAGCTTAACACTAGCGGGTCGCCCCACCGGGGAGCTGTTTTTT. Protein product: CASSLTLAGRPTGELFF.

The gene calls are TRBV27 and TRBJ1-2, with TRBD1 matching over 9 bases. J gave up 8 bases and V 3 bases, and 13 bases lay outside the gene matches. The CDR3 length is 16 residues. Germline lookup yields CDR1 MNHEY and CDR2 SMNVEV (reference sequence). The DNA for the CDR3 is TGTGCCAGCAGTTTTTCCACAGGGGGCAAAGGAGGAGGCTACACCTTC. This encodes CASSFSTGGKGGGYTF.

V and J are TRBV9 and TRBJ2-7; tentative D call: TRBD2 (5 bases). Germline V gene data show CDR1 as SGDLS and CDR2 as YYNGEE. This CDR3 comprises 13 residues. V shed 0 bases and J shed 7 bases, with 11 bases lying between them. The CDR3 protein is CASSVATEGEQYF. The DNA for the CDR3 is TGTGCCAGCAGCGTAGCTACAGAGGGAGAGCAGTACTTC.

The chain uses TRBV10-1 and TRBJ2-1; 9 nucleotides line up with TRBD2. Germline trimming cut 5 bases from V and 8 bases from J; bases unmatched to any gene: 13. The germline CDR1 and CDR2 sequences are WNHNN and SYGVQD (reference sequence). The CDR3 sequence is 16 residues long. The CDR3 nucleotides are TGCGCCAGCAGTAAGGCTAGCGGGAACGTTATGGATGAGCAGTTCTTC. Residues: CASSKASGNVMDEQFF.

The chain couples TRBV28 to TRBJ1-2; D perhaps matches TRBD1 (6 bases). V lost 6 bases and J 10 bases, leaving 30 bases between the germline ends. The CDR3 sequence is 17 residues long. Germline CDR1 MDHEN, CDR2 SYDVKM. CDR3 loop: CASRNSDRHSIRRVYTF. The CDR3 region has the DNA TGTGCCAGCAGGAATTCCGACAGGCACTCAATCCGGCGGGTCTACACCTTC.

The chain carries TRBV9 and TRBJ2-7; 7 bases map to TRBD2. The CDR3 sequence is 14 residues long. The V and J ends lost 0 bases and 3 bases, in that order; junction bases with no gene match: 3. Per the germline V gene, CDR1 is SGDLS and CDR2 is YYNGEE. The CDR3 reads CASSVDGRNYEQYF. The CDR3 nucleotides read TGTGCCAGCAGCGTAGACGGGAGGAACTACGAGCAGTACTTC. Supplemented by reference TRBV9 and TRBJ2-7, the full variable domain reads DSGVTQTPKHLITATGQRVTLRCSPRSGDLSVYWYQQSLDQGLQFLIQYYNGEERAKGNILERFSAQQFPDLHSELNLSSLELGDSALYFCASSVDGRNYEQYFGPGTRLTVT.

CDR3 bases: TGCGCCAGCAGCTTGACAGGGGAAACCTCTAACTATGGCTACACCTTC. Its translation: CASSLTGETSNYGYTF. The chain joins TRBV5-1 to TRBJ1-2, with 7 bases matching TRBD1. This CDR3 contains 16 residues. Germline V gene sequence: CDR1 SGHRS, CDR2 YFSETQ. Trimming at V came to 1 base and at J to 0 bases, leaving 6 bases not matched to a gene. Together with reference TRBV5-1 and TRBJ1-2, the CDR3 gives the full variable domain: KAGVTQTPRYLIKTRGQQVTLSCSPISGHRSVSWYQQTPGQGLQFLFEYFSETQRNKGNFPGRFSGRQFSNSRSEMNVSTLELGDSALYLCASSLTGETSNYGYTFGSGTRLTVV.

This clone was recorded once. The chain links TRBV7-9 to TRBJ2-1; D not resolved. Trimming removed 1 base from V and 0 bases from J, with 7 bases in between. The CDR3 consists of 15 residues. Germline V gene data show CDR1 as SEHNR and CDR2 as FQNEAQ (reference sequence). CDR3 nucleotide sequence: TGTGCCAGCAGCTTAGGTCTCTCCTCCTACAATGAGCAGTTCTTC. Translation gives CASSLGLSSYNEQFF.

V is TRBV28 and J is TRBJ2-1; 7 bases are shared with TRBD2. The CDR3 extends over 18 amino acids. Germline values: CDR1 MDHEN, CDR2 SYDVKM. The V segment lost 5 bases and the J segment 1 base; nucleotides outside the gene matches: 14. In DNA, the CDR3 is TGTGCCAGCAGTAAGGACCCGCGGCGGGAGAGGTCCTACAATGAGCAGTTCTTC. The encoded protein is CASSKDPRRERSYNEQFF.

This clone was counted once. The V call is TRBV6-6, the J call TRBJ1-2; the D is unclear. With 2 bases removed from V and 4 bases from J, the gap between germline ends came to 14 bases. CDR1 is MNHNY and CDR2 is SVGAGI in the germline V gene (reference sequence). CDR3 size: 15 residues. For the CDR3, the DNA is TGTGCCAGCAGTTACGGCCAGACTGGGAGCTATGGCTACACCTTC. Translation: CASSYGQTGSYGYTF.